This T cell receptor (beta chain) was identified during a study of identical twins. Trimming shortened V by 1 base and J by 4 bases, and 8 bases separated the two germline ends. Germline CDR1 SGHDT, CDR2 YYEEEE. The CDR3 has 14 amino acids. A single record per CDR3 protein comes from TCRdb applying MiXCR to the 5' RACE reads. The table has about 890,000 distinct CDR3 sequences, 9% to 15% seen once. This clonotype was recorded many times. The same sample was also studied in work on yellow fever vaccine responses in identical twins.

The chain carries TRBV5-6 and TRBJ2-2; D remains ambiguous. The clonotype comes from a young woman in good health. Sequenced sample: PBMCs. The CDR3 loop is CASSLLAPTGELFF. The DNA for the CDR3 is TGTGCCAGCAGCTTGCTGGCTCCCACCGGGGAGCTGTTTTTT.